A few counts support the clone carrying this T cell receptor (beta chain). Antigen unknown. This sample was taken from a study of cytomegalovirus exposure and HLA in healthy donors. Across the study: Earlier findings included some 120 million unique TCR beta sequences obtained from 150 million to 200 million T cells.

The study's findings and limits: Reported findings show TCR beta sequences accurately forecast HLA-A and HLA-B alleles in most subjects. A cluster of highly shared sequence variants was likely a sequencing artifact. The authors excluded some V segments, including TRBV6-2 and TRBV6-3, as indistinguishable.

Use of 60 Vbeta and 13 Jbeta primers characterized the PCR. The data were produced by immunoSEQ multiplex PCR, yet TCRdb's version contains in-frame clones alone and is incomplete. The sample contains about 130,000 clones, around 80% of which appear only once. This CDR3 region has 12 residues. Germline-derived CDR1 and CDR2 are MNHNS and SASEGT. Trimming cost V 1 base and J 3 bases, with 2 bases left between them. The receptor's source is a man between 50 and 59 years old in good health and CMV-seronegative. The sample was PBMCs. The chain employs TRBV6-1 and TRBJ2-3; D uncertain. The CDR3 nucleotides read TGTGCCAGCAGTGAAGTAACAGATACGCAGTATTTT. Amino acids: CASSEVTDTQYF.